This T cell receptor beta chain comes out of a study of OX40 agonist ivuxolimab in advanced cancers. Study as a whole: Antecedent anti-PD-1, anti-PD-L1 or anti-CTLA-4 therapy was permissible, with about 39% having received some.

CDR1 is SGHDT, CDR2 YYEEEE, per germline. Trimming cost V 4 bases and J 6 bases, with 13 bases left between them. The CDR3 loop spans 13 amino acids. The assay was immunoSEQ multiplex PCR, and TCRdb's table has in-frame clones only and misses some. The repertoire holds about 64,000 clones, with about 90% as singletons. Sequences were derived from CD4+ or CD8+ T cells sorted from blood, sampled in a trial of the OX40 agonist ivuxolimab. The chain employs TRBV5-6 and TRBJ1-1; the D is unclear. The source is an adult with an advanced solid tumor such as melanoma, head and neck, liver or kidney cancer. The CDR3 DNA is TGTGCCAGCAGCCAGCCTCCCTCCTCTGAAGCTTTCTTT. Its protein product is CASSQPPSSEAFF.